This T cell receptor (beta chain) was recovered during a study of CD8 T cells in Susac syndrome. An input of roughly 0.5 to 1 ug of RNA was subjected to reverse transcription using random hexamers. TCRdb ran MiXCR on the immunoSEQ multiplex PCR reads and lists one entry per CDR3 protein. The data contain some 120,000 distinct CDR3 sequences, about 95% of them seen just once; the ten biggest clones take up more than 0.095%. Controls matched for age and sex were healthy donors. This CDR3 comprises 13 residues. Trimming took off 6 bases at V and 5 bases at J, with 14 bases between the two ends. Germline values: CDR1 SGHNT, CDR2 YYREEE (reference sequence).

This receptor was obtained from a human donor in good health. V is TRBV5-4 and J is TRBJ2-5, with D maybe TRBD2 (5 bases). Material for sequencing was CD4+ T cells from PBMCs. CDR3 sequence (DNA): TGTGCCAGCACCTCAGGACTTCGGGAGACCCAGTACTTC. Translating gives CASTSGLRETQYF.